The 30 T cell receptor beta chains below come from one sample, sequenced in a study of blood T cell repertoires in COVID-19. Measured with immunoSEQ multiplex PCR; TCRdb has only the in-frame clones, and not every one. The table lists around 150,000 clones, more than 60% of them singletons. The sample was peripheral blood. The receptors here all came from a man aged 45-60 years with acute or convalescent COVID-19.

The chain combines TRBV7-8 with TRBJ1-5, with 10 bases identical to TRBD1. Germline values: CDR1 SGHVS, CDR2 FQNEAQ. With 5 bases clipped from V and 2 bases from J, the junction kept 6 bases outside the gene matches. CDR3 size: 16 residues. CDR3 bases: TGTGCCAGCAGCAACCGGGACAGGGGTGGCAATCAGCCCCAGCATTTT. Protein product: CASSNRDRGGNQPQHF.

This clone appeared a single time. This chain uses TRBV5-8 with TRBJ2-1, with TRBD1 identical over 9 bases. This CDR3 region has 14 residues. The ends lost 5 bases at V and 7 bases at J; junction bases unmatched: 7. Germline V gives CDR1 SGHTS, CDR2 YDEGEE. The CDR3 DNA reads TGTGCCAGCAGAGGACAGGGGTTTAAAAATGAGCAGTTCTTC. It encodes CASRGQGFKNEQFF.

The chain employs TRBV6-1 and TRBJ1-2; 7 bases line up with TRBD1. V shed 0 bases, J shed 3 bases, and the junction held 1 base outside the gene matches. Per germline, CDR1 MNHNS and CDR2 SASEGT. This CDR3 has 14 amino acids. DNA of the CDR3: TGTGCCAGCAGTGAAGCGCAGGGGGACTATGGCTACACCTTC. It is translated as CASSEAQGDYGYTF.

The genes are TRBV30 and TRBJ1-2, with D possibly matching TRBD1 (5 bases). The germline V gene encodes CDR1 GTSNPN and CDR2 SVGIG (reference sequence). This CDR3 comprises 13 residues. The V gene lost 8 bases and the J gene lost 2 bases, with 15 bases spanning the gap. The CDR3 sequence is CARYRGGNYGYTF. The CDR3 DNA follows: TGTGCCCGTTATCGGGGGGGAAACTATGGCTACACCTTC. The full variable domain, completed using reference TRBV30 and TRBJ1-2, is SQTIHQWPATLVQPVGSPLSLECTVEGTSNPNLYWYRQAAGRGLQLLFYSVGIGQISSEVPQNLSASRPQDRQFILSSKKLLLSDSGFYLCARYRGGNYGYTFGSGTRLTVV.

This rearrangement joins TRBV11-3 to TRBJ2-2; TRBD1 is a possible D gene (6 bases). The CDR3 sequence is 14 residues long. Deletions cut 1 base from V and 5 bases from J, with 8 bases between. Germline CDR1 reads SGHNT; CDR2 reads YENEEA. CDR3 sequence reads: CASSLVTGTGELFF. The CDR3 nucleotides are TGTGCCAGCAGCTTAGTAACAGGGACCGGGGAGCTGTTTTTT.

V is TRBV25-1 and J is TRBJ1-1; D gene ambiguous. Deletions cut 5 bases from V and 4 bases from J, with 17 bases between. CDR1 is MGHDK and CDR2 is SYGVNS in the germline V gene. The CDR3 has 15 amino acids. CDR3 region: CASSKTRTGPTEAFF. The DNA of the CDR3 is TGTGCCAGCAGTAAGACTAGGACTGGGCCCACTGAAGCTTTCTTT.

The chain uses TRBV7-8 and TRBJ2-7, with D perhaps matching TRBD2 (5 bases). The CDR3 is made up of 12 amino acids. Trimming left V 7 bases short and J 3 bases short, with 10 bases between. Germline CDR1 SGHVS, CDR2 FQNEAQ. The CDR3 nucleotides read TGTGCCAGCATCAACGAGGGCTACGAGCAGTACTTC. Translation gives CASINEGYEQYF.

The genes are TRBV5-6 and TRBJ2-7, with D possibly TRBD1 on 6 matching bases. The germline V gene has CDR1 SGHDT and CDR2 YYEEEE. V lost 1 base, J lost 2 bases, and 13 bases lay in between. The CDR3 spans 15 residues. CDR3 sequence: CASSLTWDMPYEQYF. In DNA form, the CDR3 reads TGTGCCAGCAGCTTGACCTGGGACATGCCCTACGAGCAGTACTTC.

The rearrangement links TRBV9 to TRBJ2-1; TRBD2 agrees at 9 bases. With V trimmed by 2 bases and J by 4 bases, 4 bases remained unmatched. Germline CDR1 and CDR2: SGDLS and YYNGEE. The CDR3 is made up of 15 amino acids. The CDR3 region is CASSVLAGLYNEQFF. The DNA for the CDR3 is TGTGCCAGCAGCGTCCTAGCGGGGCTTTACAATGAGCAGTTCTTC.

The gene calls are TRBV5-1 and TRBJ2-6; 7 bases map to TRBD1. Germline CDR1 SGHRS, CDR2 YFSETQ. J lost 0 bases, V lost 3 bases, and 9 bases had no gene match. The length of the CDR3 is 18 residues. The chain's CDR3 is CASSWTGQTHSGANVLTF. The CDR3 coding sequence is TGCGCCAGCAGCTGGACGGGACAGACTCACTCTGGGGCCAACGTCCTGACTTTC.

The chain links TRBV28 to TRBJ2-1; TRBD2 might be the D (7 bases). CDR3 length: 13 amino acids. The V end lost 6 bases, the J end lost 12 bases, and 18 bases lay between the germline ends. Germline V gene data show CDR1 as MDHEN and CDR2 as SYDVKM. The CDR3 region has the DNA TGTGCCAGCAGGGAACGGGGGGCCCCTGGGCAGTTCTTC. It specifies CASRERGAPGQFF.

A single count supports this clone. The gene calls are TRBV19 and TRBJ1-2; 10 positions match TRBD1. The CDR3 has 17 amino acids. V gave up 7 bases and J gave up 4 bases; unmatched junction bases: 15. Germline V CDR1 and CDR2: LNHDA, SQIVND (reference sequence). The CDR3 bases are TGTGCCAGTAACATAGGTGTGACAGGGGGCGCAAGCTATGGCTACACCTTC. As protein: CASNIGVTGGASYGYTF.

The chain is built from TRBV24-1 and TRBJ1-2; D is possibly TRBD1 (5 bases). This CDR3 is 12 amino acids long. The V end was cut by 4 bases, the J end by 5 bases, with 7 bases between. Germline values: CDR1 KGHDR, CDR2 SFDVKD. The CDR3 region has the DNA TGTGCCACCAGTGAACCAGGGTATGGCTACACCTTC. This sequence encodes CATSEPGYGYTF.

J is TRBJ1-2 and V is TRBV5-1, with TRBD1 identical over 9 bases. This CDR3 is built from 14 residues. From germline, CDR1 is SGHRS and CDR2 YFSETQ. V dropped 0 bases and J dropped 6; count of bases not matched to a gene: 3. CDR3 in amino acids: CASSLGQGVHGYTF. The DNA of the CDR3 is TGCGCCAGCAGCTTGGGACAGGGGGTTCATGGCTACACCTTC.

The J gene is TRBJ1-6, the V gene TRBV13; TRBD1 matches at 9 bases. Looked up from germline, CDR1 is PRHDT and CDR2 is FYEKMQ (reference sequence). Germline trimming cut 4 bases from V and 5 bases from J; bases unmatched to any gene: 3. The CDR3 runs 15 residues. CDR3 sequence: CASSSGQGNNSPLHF. The DNA of the CDR3 is TGTGCCAGCAGCTCTGGACAGGGGAATAATTCACCCCTCCACTTT.

This chain joins TRBV5-1 and TRBJ2-1; tentative D call: TRBD1 (5 bases). The V and J ends lost 3 bases and 8 bases respectively, with 9 bases between them. Germline CDR1 and CDR2: SGHRS and YFSETQ. This CDR3 is 12 amino acids long. CDR3 nucleotide sequence: TGCGCCAGCAGCTCGTGGGGCGATGAGCAGTTCTTC. This codes for CASSSWGDEQFF.

The DNA for the CDR3 is TGTGCCAGCAGCTCCAGGACAGGGGGGGCCGGGGAGCTGTTTTTT. It translates to CASSSRTGGAGELFF. The V gene is TRBV3-1 (or the pseudogene TRBV3-2), the J gene TRBJ2-2, with 10 bases identical to TRBD1. This CDR3 has 15 amino acids. V lost 5 bases and J lost 6; bases outside the gene matches: 6. Germline values: CDR1 LGHDT, CDR2 YNNKEL (reference sequence).

The chain recombines TRBV4-2 with TRBJ1-4; tentative D call: TRBD1 (5 bases). CDR1 and CDR2 (germline): LGHNA, YNFKEQ. The CDR3 runs 15 residues. The ends were cut back, 4 bases at V and 9 bases at J, with 18 bases in the middle. The CDR3 here is CASSLNTGEVKKLFF. Here the CDR3 DNA reads TGTGCCAGCAGCCTAAATACAGGAGAAGTGAAAAAACTGTTTTTT.

This clone was seen a few times. This chain joins TRBV3-1 (or the pseudogene TRBV3-2) and TRBJ2-3; D remains ambiguous. The CDR3 totals 16 residues. With 1 base removed from V and 3 bases from J, the gap between germline ends came to 14 bases. Germline V CDR1 and CDR2: LGHDT, YNNKEL (reference sequence). The CDR3 DNA follows: TGTGCCAGCAGCCAAGGCTCGGCGGTATTTACAGATACGCAGTATTTT. Its protein is CASSQGSAVFTDTQYF.

The rearrangement uses TRBV6-1 and TRBJ1-1; D may be TRBD1 (6 bases). From germline, CDR1 is MNHNS and CDR2 SASEGT. The CDR3 consists of 16 residues. V was clipped by 3 bases and J by 0 bases, with 14 bases between them. As DNA, the CDR3 is TGTGCCAGCAGTGATCGAGACAGGACCTTGAACACTGAAGCTTTCTTT. Its translation is CASSDRDRTLNTEAFF.

The chain links TRBV27 to TRBJ1-1; perhaps TRBD1 as D (5 bases). The CDR3 is 14 residues long. V lost 5 bases and J 7 bases, leaving 17 bases between the germline ends. Germline V lookup: CDR1 MNHEY, CDR2 SMNVEV (reference sequence). CDR3 sequence reads: CASSKWGVGSEAFF. The CDR3 DNA reads TGTGCCAGCAGTAAATGGGGGGTTGGGAGTGAAGCTTTCTTT.

The chain uses TRBV6-1 and TRBJ1-5, with D possibly being TRBD1 (5 bases). This CDR3 spans 15 amino acids. Trimming cost V 0 bases and J 6 bases, with 12 bases left between them. Looked up from germline, CDR1 is MNHNS and CDR2 is SASEGT. The CDR3, as DNA: TGTGCCAGCAGTGAAGCCGGGGGGTCTCGTCAGCCCCAGCATTTT. As protein: CASSEAGGSRQPQHF.

This clone has a handful of counts. V usage is TRBV5-1 and J usage is TRBJ2-1; no clear D gene. In germline, CDR1 is SGHRS, CDR2 YFSETQ. The CDR3 has 14 residues. The V end was cut by 3 bases, the J end by 6 bases, with 13 bases between. CDR3 sequence reads: CASSSTERVNEQFF. DNA of the CDR3: TGCGCCAGCAGCTCTACCGAACGCGTCAATGAGCAGTTCTTC. Using reference TRBV5-1 and TRBJ2-1 for the parts outside the CDR3, the full variable domain is KAGVTQTPRYLIKTRGQQVTLSCSPISGHRSVSWYQQTPGQGLQFLFEYFSETQRNKGNFPGRFSGRQFSNSRSEMNVSTLELGDSALYLCASSSTERVNEQFFGPGTRLTVL.

J is TRBJ2-2 and V is TRBV9; D possibly corresponds to TRBD2 (6 bases). Trimming pared 0 bases from V and 6 bases from J, leaving 9 bases between. Germline V CDR1 and CDR2: SGDLS, YYNGEE. This CDR3 has 14 amino acids. The CDR3 sequence: CASSVAWGAGELFF. The CDR3, as DNA: TGTGCCAGCAGCGTAGCTTGGGGGGCCGGGGAGCTGTTTTTT. Combining the CDR3 with reference TRBV9 and TRBJ2-2 gives the whole variable domain DSGVTQTPKHLITATGQRVTLRCSPRSGDLSVYWYQQSLDQGLQFLIQYYNGEERAKGNILERFSAQQFPDLHSELNLSSLELGDSALYFCASSVAWGAGELFFGEGSRLTVL.

The chain links TRBV7-9 to TRBJ2-7; 8 bases agree with TRBD1. CDR1 is SEHNR, CDR2 FQNEAQ, per germline (reference sequence). Germline trimming cut 5 bases from V and 6 bases from J; bases unmatched to any gene: 6. The CDR3 loop spans 13 amino acids. The CDR3 loop is CASSMDRDGEQYF. The CDR3 bases are TGTGCCAGCAGCATGGACAGGGATGGCGAGCAGTACTTC.

On this clone: The junction does not match germline at one end; this may be a read error. J is TRBJ2-7 and V is TRBV2; D remains unclear. CDR1 is SNHLY, CDR2 FYNNEI, per germline. The CDR3 extends over 11 amino acids. CDR3 coding DNA: TGTGCCAGCAGTGAAGCGTTTCGTGTTTGCTTC. The encoded protein is CASSEAFRVCF.

CDR3 nucleotides: TGTGCCAGCAGCTTAAGGTTAGGGGCAGGGGATCAGCCCCAGCATTTT. Protein: CASSLRLGAGDQPQHF. V usage is TRBV7-2 and J usage is TRBJ1-5, with a tentative D call TRBD1 (6 bases). There are 16 residues in the CDR3. CDR1 and CDR2 (germline): SGHTA, FQGNSA. The V and J ends lost 2 bases and 5 bases respectively, with 16 bases between them.

The chain combines TRBV5-8 with TRBJ1-3; 10 bases fit TRBD1. V gave up 7 bases and J gave up 0 bases; unmatched junction bases: 4. The CDR3 loop spans 15 amino acids. Germline loops: CDR1 SGHTS, CDR2 YDEGEE. The CDR3 protein is CASGDRGPSGNTIYF. The CDR3 DNA reads as TGTGCCAGCGGGGACAGGGGCCCCTCTGGAAACACCATATATTTT.

Written as DNA, the CDR3 is TGTGCCAGCAGTGGATCCCCCTCCTCGGGACAGGGAAATGAAAAACTGTTTTTT. It is translated as CASSGSPSSGQGNEKLFF. This chain links TRBV6-6 with TRBJ1-4; 9 bases line up with TRBD1. J gave up 5 bases and V 5 bases, and 15 bases lay outside the gene matches. Germline CDR1 reads MNHNY; CDR2 reads SVGAGI (reference sequence). CDR3 length equals 18 residues.

The gene calls are TRBV7-2 and TRBJ2-5, with TRBD2 as a possible D gene (7 bases). This CDR3 spans 15 amino acids. From germline, CDR1 is SGHTA and CDR2 FQGNSA. The V end was cut by 5 bases, the J end by 4 bases, with 17 bases between. DNA of the CDR3: TGTGCCAGCAGCCGGCTCGGGGGGCCCGGAGAGACCCAGTACTTC. This sequence encodes CASSRLGGPGETQYF.